This T cell receptor (beta chain) was captured in a study of blood T cell repertoires in COVID-19. Study in general: Acute and convalescent COVID-19 samples came from the United States, Italy and Spain. T cells, B-cell-depleted T cells, or PBMCs provided the cDNA or gDNA that served as material.

The germline V gene encodes CDR1 SNHLY and CDR2 FYNNEI. The CDR3 length is 12 residues. V lost 6 bases, J lost 11 bases, and 7 bases stayed unmatched. Source study methods: Counts of nucleated cells, estimated from reference gene primer amplification, were obtained. Generated by immunoSEQ multiplex PCR, the TCRdb table keeps only in-frame clones and is missing some. The V and J calls and the clone size are those of that table, but D and trimming were determined from the DNA. The sample holds 300,000 to 450,000 clones, more than 70% seen once. Followed longitudinally, the Seattle patients had been enrolled during active infection.

This TCR was sampled from a woman aged 55-70 years with COVID-19, enrolled during active disease. Sample: peripheral blood. This sequence joins TRBV2 and TRBJ1-5, with 7 bases fitting TRBD1. As DNA, the CDR3 is TGTGCCAGCAGGCCTTTACAGGGGTCCCAGCATTTT. Its protein is CASRPLQGSQHF.